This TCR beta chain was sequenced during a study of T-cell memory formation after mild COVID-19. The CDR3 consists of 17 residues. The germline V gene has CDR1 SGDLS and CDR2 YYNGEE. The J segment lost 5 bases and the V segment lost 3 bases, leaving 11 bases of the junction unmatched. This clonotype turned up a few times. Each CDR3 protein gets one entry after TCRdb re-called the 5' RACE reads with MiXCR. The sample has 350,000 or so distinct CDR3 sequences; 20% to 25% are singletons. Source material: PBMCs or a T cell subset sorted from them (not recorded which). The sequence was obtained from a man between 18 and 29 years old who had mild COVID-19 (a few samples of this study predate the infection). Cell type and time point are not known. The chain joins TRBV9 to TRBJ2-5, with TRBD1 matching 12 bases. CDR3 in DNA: TGTGCCAGCAGCGCCCAAGCGGGACAGGGGGCTGTGGAGACCCAGTACTTC. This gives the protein CASSAQAGQGAVETQYF.